This TCR beta chain was sequenced in a study of cytomegalovirus exposure and HLA in healthy donors. Study details: A prior analysis found about 120 million unique TCR beta sequences from some 200 million T cells. Study-wide results and limits: Cytomegalovirus association was assigned to about 150 TCR beta chains.

Remarks on this clone: Its specificity is unknown.

It was with 60 Vbeta and 13 Jbeta primers that the PCR ran. The assay was immunoSEQ multiplex PCR, and TCRdb's table has in-frame clones only and misses some. The sample has roughly 170,000 clones; over 75% are singletons. Germline lookup yields CDR1 SGHTA and CDR2 FQGTGA. The ends were cut back, 2 bases at V and 1 base at J, with 15 bases in the middle. CDR3 length: 17 amino acids. Sequencing was performed on PBMCs. The chain carries TRBV7-3 and TRBJ2-1; perhaps TRBD2 as D (6 bases). The TCR comes from a woman under 40 in good health and CMV-seronegative. CDR3 protein: CASSLESGRGSYNEQFF. Here the CDR3 DNA reads TGTGCCAGCAGCTTAGAAAGCGGGCGGGGATCCTACAATGAGCAGTTCTTC.